The 12 T cell receptor beta chains reported below all come from one sample, sequenced in a study of cytomegalovirus exposure and HLA in healthy donors. The PCR was carried out with 60 Vbeta primers and 13 Jbeta primers. The data were produced by immunoSEQ multiplex PCR, yet TCRdb's version contains in-frame clones alone and is incomplete. The sample includes 100,000 to 150,000 clones, approximately 17% seen only once; the top ten take approximately 2.9%. Sequenced: PBMCs. These receptors were taken from a female donor in good health and CMV-seropositive.

This chain joins TRBV4-3 and TRBJ1-1; D is unclear. Germline CDR1 and CDR2: LGHNA and YSLEER. CDR3 size: 15 residues. Trimming cost V 0 bases and J 5 bases, with 13 bases left between them. The CDR3 sequence: CASSQDGAGGTEAFF. The CDR3 nucleotides are TGCGCCAGCAGCCAAGATGGAGCGGGAGGTACTGAAGCTTTCTTT.

This clone has only a few counts. The V call is TRBV6-1, the J call TRBJ2-7; D might be TRBD2 (6 bases). The CDR3 spans 15 residues. Germline lookup yields CDR1 MNHNS and CDR2 SASEGT. Trimming stripped 3 bases from V and 5 bases from J, with 17 bases between. The CDR3 loop reads CASSDSGLLIDEQYF. In nucleotides, the CDR3 is TGTGCCAGCAGTGATAGCGGACTGCTGATCGACGAGCAGTACTTC.

This clone was seen a handful of times. CDR3 residues: CASTSGTGWNYGYTF. CDR3 DNA: TGTGCCAGCACCTCGGGGACAGGGTGGAACTATGGCTACACCTTC. The rearrangement uses TRBV28 and TRBJ1-2; 9 bases match TRBD1. This CDR3 is built from 15 residues. CDR1 MDHEN and CDR2 SYDVKM come from the germline V gene. V was clipped by 7 bases and J by 2 bases; unmatched bases: 8.

This clone appeared a few times. This chain uses TRBV7-9 with TRBJ1-5, with 9 bases lining up with TRBD1. Per the germline V gene, CDR1 is SEHNR and CDR2 is FQNEAQ (reference sequence). This CDR3 comprises 16 residues. V trimming: 4 bases; J trimming: 2 bases; junction bases outside the gene matches: 6. This chain's CDR3 is CASSSRDRERNQPQHF. DNA for the CDR3: TGTGCCAGCAGCTCCCGGGACAGGGAACGCAATCAGCCCCAGCATTTT.

In its sample, this clone was seen a few times. The chain has TRBV6-5 and TRBJ2-5; a possible D gene is TRBD2 (5 bases). The CDR3 has 14 residues. Germline V gene sequence: CDR1 MNHEY, CDR2 SVGAGI. The ends were cut back, 7 bases at V and 1 base at J, with 13 bases in the middle. The CDR3 DNA is TGTGCCAGCACCCCGGACTTCCTCCAAGAGACCCAGTACTTC. Its translation: CASTPDFLQETQYF.

This sequence joins TRBV5-6 and TRBJ1-2, with unresolved D. CDR1 is SGHDT and CDR2 is YYEEEE in the germline V gene. This CDR3 is 13 amino acids long. The ends were cut back, 0 bases at V and 8 bases at J, with 11 bases in the middle. The CDR3, as DNA: TGTGCCAGCAGCTTGGGTACTGCCGGGGGCTACACCTTC. Its protein is CASSLGTAGGYTF.

This clone was observed a single time. The chain links TRBV7-9 to TRBJ1-2; the match to TRBD1 covers 8 bases. V lost 5 bases, J lost 3 bases, and 5 bases stayed unmatched. This CDR3 has 14 residues. In germline, CDR1 is SEHNR, CDR2 FQNEAQ (reference sequence). This chain's CDR3 is CASSPTGVDYGYTF. Here the CDR3 DNA reads TGTGCCAGCAGCCCGACAGGGGTTGACTATGGCTACACCTTC.

In this sample, this clone turned up a few times. The chain has TRBV28 and TRBJ2-7, with 11 bases matching TRBD2. CDR1 is MDHEN and CDR2 is SYDVKM in the germline V gene. With 6 bases clipped from V and 1 base from J, the junction kept 5 bases outside the gene matches. The CDR3 consists of 15 residues. This CDR3 is CASSRIAGGSYEQYF. Written as DNA, the CDR3 is TGTGCCAGCAGCAGAATAGCGGGAGGGTCCTACGAGCAGTACTTC.

J is TRBJ1-4 and V is TRBV19, with D possibly TRBD1 on 6 matching bases. Deletions cut 5 bases from V and 5 bases from J, with 15 bases between. The CDR3 sequence is 15 residues long. The germline V gene has CDR1 LNHDA and CDR2 SQIVND (reference sequence). CDR3 sequence reads: CASSPPGHTNEKLFF. CDR3 nucleotides: TGTGCCAGTAGTCCACCGGGACATACGAATGAAAAACTGTTTTTT.

The rearrangement links TRBV9 to TRBJ1-6; TRBD1 matches 9 bases. This CDR3 contains 14 residues. Germline trimming cut 3 bases from V and 7 bases from J; bases unmatched to any gene: 2. Germline V gene lookup returns CDR1 SGDLS and CDR2 YYNGEE. The DNA of the CDR3 is TGTGCCAGCAGCGCCGGGACAGGGAATTCACCCCTCCACTTT. It yields the protein CASSAGTGNSPLHF.

This chain joins TRBV7-9 and TRBJ1-1; no clear D gene. There are 14 residues in the CDR3. Trimming removed 2 bases at V and 5 bases at J, with 12 bases between. The germline gives CDR1 SEHNR, CDR2 FQNEAQ (reference sequence). CDR3 loop: CASSLTFSGTEAFF. The CDR3 nucleotides read TGTGCCAGCAGCTTAACCTTCTCGGGGACTGAAGCTTTCTTT. Using reference TRBV7-9 and TRBJ1-1 for the parts outside the CDR3, the full variable domain is DTGVSQNPRHKITKRGQNVTFRCDPISEHNRLYWYRQTLGQGPEFLTYFQNEAQLEKSRLLSDRFSAERPKGSFSTLEIQRTEQGDSAMYLCASSLTFSGTEAFFGQGTRLTVV.

The chain joins TRBV9 to TRBJ2-3, with D uncertain. Germline assignment: CDR1 SGDLS and CDR2 YYNGEE. Trimming took off 6 bases at V and 1 base at J, with 9 bases between the two ends. This CDR3 comprises 13 residues. The CDR3 region is CASTRGRTDTQYF. CDR3 nucleotide sequence: TGTGCCAGCACCCGCGGCCGCACAGATACGCAGTATTTT.